This T cell receptor (beta chain) originates from a study of identical twins. General study points: Insertions were reduced in abundant cord blood beta clonotypes but not in memory repertoires. Cross-sectional statistical analysis was relied on for the conclusions, without the same donors being followed.

J lost 6 bases, V lost 0 bases, and 4 bases had no gene match. This CDR3 spans 14 amino acids. CDR1 and CDR2 (germline): SGDLS, YYNGEE. Unique molecular identifiers were in the cDNA, with template-switch universal primer binding. One entry per CDR3 protein, called by TCRdb with MiXCR from the 5' RACE reads. Counted here are 450,000 or so distinct CDR3 sequences, approximately 15% occurring once; the ten biggest clones make up over 0.5%. This clonotype occurred a few times. Its antigen is unknown. These data were also reused for a study on yellow fever vaccine responses in identical twins.

The sequenced sample consisted of CD4+ T cells sorted from blood. The receptor's source is a woman younger than 35 in good health. The rearrangement links TRBV9 to TRBJ2-7; 9 bases match TRBD1. In DNA, the CDR3 is TGTGCCAGCAGCGTAGGGGACAGGGATCGCGAGCAGTACTTC. Protein: CASSVGDRDREQYF.